Described below is a single T cell receptor (beta chain) sequence and its context. No antigen is known for it. Trimming stripped 2 bases from V and 0 bases from J, with 14 bases between. The CDR3 has 17 residues. Germline values: CDR1 MGHRA, CDR2 YSYEKL. This sample was taken from a study of cytomegalovirus exposure and HLA in healthy donors. Overall study findings and caveats: TCR beta chains numbering some 160 were designated cytomegalovirus-associated. Reports state that TCR beta sequences accurately predicted most subjects' HLA-A and HLA-B alleles. In a later analysis, HLA-associated beta chains showed higher expansion and lower generation probabilities than comparable chains.

PCR amplification relied on 60 Vbeta primers (plus 13 Jbeta primers). Measured with immunoSEQ multiplex PCR; TCRdb has only the in-frame clones, and not every one. Among about 120,000 clones listed, over 65% were seen once. Sample: PBMCs. The source is a young man in good health and CMV-seropositive. This sequence joins TRBV4-1 and TRBJ1-5; D is possibly TRBD1 (5 bases). CDR3 loop: CASSQIQDSYSNQPQHF. The CDR3, as DNA: TGCGCCAGCAGCCAAATCCAAGACAGCTATAGCAATCAGCCCCAGCATTTT.